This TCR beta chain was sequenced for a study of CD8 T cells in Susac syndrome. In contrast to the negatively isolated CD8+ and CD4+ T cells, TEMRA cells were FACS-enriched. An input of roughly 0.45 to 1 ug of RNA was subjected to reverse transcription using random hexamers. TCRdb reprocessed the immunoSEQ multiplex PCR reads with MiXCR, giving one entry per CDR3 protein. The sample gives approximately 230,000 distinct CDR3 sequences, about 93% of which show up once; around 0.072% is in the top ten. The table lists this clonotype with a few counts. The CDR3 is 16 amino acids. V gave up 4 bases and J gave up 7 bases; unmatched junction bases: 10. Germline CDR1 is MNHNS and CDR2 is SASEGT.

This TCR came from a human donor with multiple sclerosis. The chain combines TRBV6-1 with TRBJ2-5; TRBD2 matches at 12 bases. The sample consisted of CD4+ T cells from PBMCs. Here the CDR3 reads CASSVSSGRAPGTQYF. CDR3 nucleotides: TGTGCCAGCAGTGTTTCTAGCGGGAGGGCCCCAGGGACCCAGTACTTC.